The clone carrying this TCR beta chain has a handful of counts. TCRdb ran MiXCR on the reads and lists one entry per CDR3 protein. The table has about 360,000 distinct CDR3 sequences, around 18% seen once. The sample comes from a study of T cell repertoires in cytomegalovirus infection. Trimming stripped 3 bases from V and 7 bases from J, with 13 bases between. CDR1 LNHNV and CDR2 YYDKDF come from the germline V gene (reference sequence). This CDR3 has 13 residues. The sequenced material came from PBMCs. The chain has TRBV15 and TRBJ2-7; tentative D call: TRBD2 (6 bases). This receptor was identified in a human donor in good health (CMV status not recorded). Some clones in this sample may be carry-over from other donors' samples. The CDR3 spells CATSRGLRLEQYF. CDR3 DNA: TGTGCCACCAGCAGGGGACTGCGGCTAGAGCAGTACTTC.